These 24 T cell receptor beta chains originate from one sample sequenced in a study of early T cells in non-severe SARS-CoV-2 infection. TCRdb used MiXCR to reprocess the 5' RACE reads, holding one entry per CDR3 protein. The sample includes about 48,000 distinct CDR3 sequences, roughly 9.8% of them seen just once. The specimen sequenced was whole blood. Receptors were obtained from an adult who was a healthcare worker with PCR-confirmed SARS-CoV-2 infection or an uninfected control (not recorded which).

In this sample, this clonotype turned up many times. The J gene is TRBJ2-2, the V gene TRBV12-3 or TRBV12-4; 7 bases are a match to TRBD1. The CDR3 contains 13 residues. J was trimmed by 0 bases and V by 8 bases; bases with no gene match: 0. For the CDR3, the DNA is TGTGCCAGCGGACAGGCGAACACCGGGGAGCTGTTTTTT. Protein product: CASGQANTGELFF.

This clonotype was observed a handful of times. The chain carries TRBV6-4 and TRBJ2-3; 10 nucleotides match TRBD1. Germline loops: CDR1 MRHNA, CDR2 SNTAGT. V lost 6 bases to trimming and J lost 4 bases; unmatched junction nucleotides: 16. CDR3 size: 18 residues. In nucleotides, the CDR3 is TGTGCCAGCAGCCCATCCTCCTCCGGGACAGGGGAGTCAGATACGCAGTATTTT. Protein sequence: CASSPSSSGTGESDTQYF.

This clonotype appeared many times. The chain links TRBV7-2 to TRBJ2-3, with D uncertain. This CDR3 spans 14 amino acids. CDR1 and CDR2 (germline): SGHTA, FQGNSA. The V gene lost 1 base and the J gene lost 1 base, with 6 bases spanning the gap. The CDR3, as DNA: TGTGCCAGCAGCTTAGTGGGTGGCACAGATACGCAGTATTTT. This codes for CASSLVGGTDTQYF.

This clonotype has a handful of counts. V usage is TRBV7-9 and J usage is TRBJ2-1; perhaps TRBD2 as D (6 bases). Germline V gene data show CDR1 as SEHNR and CDR2 as FQNEAQ (reference sequence). CDR3 length equals 15 residues. Trimming took 7 bases from V and 3 from J, leaving 16 bases between them. The CDR3 DNA is TGTGCCAGCACCCCCCCGGGAGTGAGCTACAATGAGCAGTTCTTC. This gives the protein CASTPPGVSYNEQFF.

This clonotype was found many times. The chain combines TRBV11-2 with TRBJ2-7, with D possibly being TRBD2 (5 bases). Trimming left V 8 bases short and J 5 bases short, with 10 bases between. Germline CDR1 SGHAT, CDR2 FQNNGV. This CDR3 has 11 amino acids. The CDR3 reads CASGRADEQYF. The CDR3 nucleotides are TGTGCCAGCGGGAGAGCGGACGAGCAGTACTTC.

This chain connects TRBV20-1 to TRBJ2-1; possible D gene TRBD2, 6 bases. V was shortened by 5 bases and J by 9 bases, with 20 bases between the two germline ends. From germline, CDR1 is DFQATT and CDR2 SNEGSKA (reference sequence). CDR3 length equals 14 residues. The CDR3 DNA reads TGCAGTGCTCCGGGACTCCCCCAGGCGGTTGAGCAGTTCTTC. Protein product: CSAPGLPQAVEQFF.

This clonotype was counted between two and nine times. V gene TRBV6-5 combines with J gene TRBJ2-5; D not certain. CDR3 size: 11 residues. V lost 6 bases and J lost 7, with 9 bases in between. Germline V lookup: CDR1 MNHEY, CDR2 SVGAGI. The CDR3 here is CASSSLWTQYF. The CDR3 nucleotides read TGTGCCAGCAGCAGCCTGTGGACCCAGTACTTC.

This clonotype was recorded many times. This CDR3 reads CASKESGYNEQFF. CDR3 in DNA: TGTGCCAGCAAGGAATCCGGGTACAATGAGCAGTTCTTC. This chain links TRBV2 with TRBJ2-1; D unclear. Germline loops: CDR1 SNHLY, CDR2 FYNNEI. V lost 7 bases, J lost 4 bases, and 11 bases lay in between. This CDR3 is built from 13 residues.

This clonotype was counted at least ten times. The V call is TRBV11-2, the J call TRBJ1-2, with TRBD1 identical over 8 bases. The trim removed 6 bases at V and 8 bases at J, leaving 11 bases unmatched. Germline CDR1 SGHAT, CDR2 FQNNGV. The CDR3 totals 14 residues. This CDR3 reads CASRITGTGRGYTF. CDR3 coding DNA: TGTGCCAGCAGAATCACCGGGACAGGAAGGGGCTACACCTTC. Based on the CDR3 plus reference TRBV11-2 and TRBJ1-2, the full variable domain is EAGVAQSPRYKIIEKRQSVAFWCNPISGHATLYWYQQILGQGPKLLIQFQNNGVVDDSQLPKDRFSAERLKGVDSTLKIQPAKLEDSAVYLCASRITGTGRGYTFGSGTRLTVV.

This clonotype was seen repeatedly, ten times or more. This chain uses TRBV11-2 with TRBJ2-1; the D gene could be TRBD1 or TRBD2 (5 bases each). CDR3 length equals 15 residues. Trimming left V 5 bases short and J 6 bases short, with 17 bases between. From germline, CDR1 is SGHAT and CDR2 FQNNGV. In DNA form, the CDR3 reads TGTGCCAGCAGCCTGAGGGACCGACCCTCCAATGAGCAGTTCTTC. Protein product: CASSLRDRPSNEQFF.

This clonotype occurred a few times. J is TRBJ2-4 and V is TRBV5-5; TRBD1 might be the D (6 bases). Germline CDR1 and CDR2: SGHKS and YYEKEE (reference sequence). This CDR3 comprises 16 residues. Trimming removed 4 bases from V and 0 bases from J, with 14 bases in between. This CDR3 reads CASSRDKYVAKNIQYF. CDR3 bases: TGTGCCAGCAGCCGGGACAAATACGTAGCCAAAAACATTCAGTACTTC.

There are many counts of this clonotype. The gene calls are TRBV29-1 and TRBJ2-2; TRBD2 agrees at 12 bases. After removal of 6 bases from V and 7 bases from J, the junction contained 12 bases not matched to a gene. CDR3 length equals 16 residues. Looked up from germline, CDR1 is SQVTM and CDR2 is ANQGSEA. The CDR3 region has the DNA TGCAGCGTGTCGAAACTAGCGGGAGGATTCTTCGGGGAGCTGTTTTTT. Its protein is CSVSKLAGGFFGELFF.

The table lists this clonotype with a few counts. V and J are TRBV5-6 and TRBJ2-1; tentative D call: TRBD2 (6 bases). Germline assignment: CDR1 SGHDT and CDR2 YYEEEE. The CDR3 loop spans 12 amino acids. Trimming took 7 bases from V and 7 from J, leaving 12 bases between them. The CDR3 loop is CASCALANEQFF. Written as DNA, the CDR3 is TGTGCCAGCTGCGCACTAGCTAATGAGCAGTTCTTC.

Many counts were recorded for this clonotype. CDR3 bases: TGCGCCAGCAGGGAAGGGACTGTTACCTACGAGCAGTACTTC. This encodes CASREGTVTYEQYF. The chain couples TRBV10-2 to TRBJ2-7; D possibly corresponds to TRBD2 (6 bases). The germline V gene encodes CDR1 WSHSY and CDR2 SAAADI. This CDR3 has 14 residues. Trimming shortened V by 6 bases and J by 2 bases, and 14 bases separated the two germline ends.

This chain links TRBV7-6 with TRBJ1-2; D unclear. Trimming took 0 bases from V and 3 from J, leaving 11 bases between them. The CDR3 loop spans 15 amino acids. The germline gives CDR1 SGHVS, CDR2 FNYEAQ. Here the CDR3 DNA reads TGTGCCAGCAGCTTAGCGTACCGACCGGACTATGGCTACACCTTC. Translating it yields CASSLAYRPDYGYTF.

This clonotype was counted at least ten times. The chain joins TRBV10-3 to TRBJ1-1; D unresolved. The germline V and J ends were trimmed by 3 bases and 1 base, with 6 bases remaining between them. The CDR3 spans 13 residues. Germline values: CDR1 ENHRY, CDR2 SYGVKD. In nucleotides, the CDR3 is TGTGCCATCAGTGACAACGGGAACACTGAAGCTTTCTTT. Its protein is CAISDNGNTEAFF.

The chain uses TRBV2 and TRBJ2-3, with a possible D match to TRBD2 (6 bases). The CDR3 contains 14 residues. Germline V CDR1 and CDR2: SNHLY, FYNNEI. The V and J ends lost 5 bases and 2 bases respectively, with 11 bases between them. CDR3 sequence reads: CASSRDWLTDTQYF. The CDR3 nucleotides are TGTGCCAGCAGTCGGGACTGGCTCACAGATACGCAGTATTTT.

There are many counts of this clonotype. The chain is built from TRBV11-2 and TRBJ2-7; D ambiguous. Germline V gene sequence: CDR1 SGHAT, CDR2 FQNNGV. V gave up 5 bases and J gave up 5 bases, with 13 bases separating them. The length of the CDR3 is 13 residues. CDR3 sequence reads: CASSLLQVDEQYF. Written as DNA, the CDR3 is TGTGCCAGCAGCCTACTCCAAGTTGACGAGCAGTACTTC.

This clonotype has only a few counts. This chain connects TRBV12-3 or TRBV12-4 to TRBJ1-1; D gene ambiguous. CDR3 size: 14 residues. Trimming stripped 3 bases from V and 0 bases from J, with 8 bases between. This CDR3 reads CASSLSNMNTEAFF. CDR3 sequence (DNA): TGTGCCAGCAGTTTGTCCAACATGAACACTGAAGCTTTCTTT.

This clonotype was recorded at least ten times. The rearrangement joins TRBV28 to TRBJ1-2, with D possibly TRBD1 on 5 matching bases. The CDR3 contains 15 residues. Deletions cut 5 bases from V and 0 bases from J, with 13 bases between. CDR1 and CDR2 from the germline V gene are MDHEN and SYDVKM. CDR3 in amino acids: CASSTSSRANYGYTF. The CDR3 DNA follows: TGTGCCAGCAGTACGAGTTCCAGGGCTAACTATGGCTACACCTTC.

This clonotype occurred a few times. The genes are TRBV20-1 and TRBJ1-4; TRBD1 is a possible D gene (6 bases). With 0 bases removed from V and 15 bases from J, the gap between germline ends came to 20 bases. CDR1 and CDR2 from the germline V gene are DFQATT and SNEGSKA (reference sequence). CDR3 length equals 14 residues. The CDR3 here is CSARDNRVESGVFF. In DNA form, the CDR3 reads TGCAGTGCTAGAGATAACAGGGTCGAGTCCGGGGTGTTTTTT.

The table lists this clonotype with a few counts. The chain is built from TRBV10-3 and TRBJ2-7; 12 bases match TRBD2. V lost 8 bases, J lost 2 bases, and 4 bases stayed unmatched. Germline CDR1 ENHRY, CDR2 SYGVKD. The CDR3 is 14 residues long. The DNA of the CDR3 is TGTGCCATCGGAGGACTAGCGGGAACCTACGAGCAGTACTTC. It is translated as CAIGGLAGTYEQYF.

The rearrangement links TRBV28 to TRBJ1-1; no firm D call. The germline V gene has CDR1 MDHEN and CDR2 SYDVKM. V was pared by 2 bases and J by 2 bases, with 6 bases between. The CDR3 runs to 13 residues. CDR3 protein: CASSLIYNTEAFF. CDR3 coding DNA: TGTGCCAGCAGTTTAATTTATAACACTGAAGCTTTCTTT.

By share of the sample, this clonotype is medium-sized. The rearrangement joins TRBV28 to TRBJ2-7, with 9 positions matching TRBD1. V lost 2 bases and J lost 3; bases outside the gene matches: 2. This CDR3 has 14 residues. CDR1 is MDHEN and CDR2 is SYDVKM in the germline V gene. CDR3 nucleotide sequence: TGTGCCAGCAGTTTACCGGGACAGGGCTACGAGCAGTACTTC. Translation gives CASSLPGQGYEQYF.